This T cell receptor (beta chain) derives from a study of T-cell memory formation after mild COVID-19. Overall study findings and caveats: Pre-infection memory harbored some responding clones, suggesting cross-reactive memory joined.

TCRdb reprocessed the 5' RACE reads with MiXCR, giving one entry per CDR3 protein. The profile shows a few hundred thousand distinct CDR3 sequences, 20% to 25% of them singletons. Details on this clonotype: Its specificity is not known.

This receptor was identified in an adult woman who had mild COVID-19 (a few samples of this study predate the infection). Cell type and time point are not known. Specimen: PBMCs or a T cell subset sorted from them (not recorded which).

CDR3 loop: CASSQGSVAKNIQYF. In DNA form, the CDR3 reads TGTGCCAGCAGCCAAGGCAGCGTAGCCAAAAACATTCAGTACTTC. The chain has TRBV3-1 and TRBJ2-4; D uncertain. V was clipped by 1 base and J by 0 bases, with 7 bases between them. CDR1 is LGHDT and CDR2 is YNNKEL in the germline V gene (reference sequence). The CDR3 is 15 residues long. The full variable domain, in which reference TRBV3-1 and TRBJ2-4 provide the parts outside the CDR3, is DTAVSQTPKYLVTQMGNDKSIKCEQNLGHDTMYWYKQDSKKFLKIMFSYNNKELIINETVPNRFSPKSPDKAHLNLHINSLELGDSAVYFCASSQGSVAKNIQYFGAGTRLSVL.